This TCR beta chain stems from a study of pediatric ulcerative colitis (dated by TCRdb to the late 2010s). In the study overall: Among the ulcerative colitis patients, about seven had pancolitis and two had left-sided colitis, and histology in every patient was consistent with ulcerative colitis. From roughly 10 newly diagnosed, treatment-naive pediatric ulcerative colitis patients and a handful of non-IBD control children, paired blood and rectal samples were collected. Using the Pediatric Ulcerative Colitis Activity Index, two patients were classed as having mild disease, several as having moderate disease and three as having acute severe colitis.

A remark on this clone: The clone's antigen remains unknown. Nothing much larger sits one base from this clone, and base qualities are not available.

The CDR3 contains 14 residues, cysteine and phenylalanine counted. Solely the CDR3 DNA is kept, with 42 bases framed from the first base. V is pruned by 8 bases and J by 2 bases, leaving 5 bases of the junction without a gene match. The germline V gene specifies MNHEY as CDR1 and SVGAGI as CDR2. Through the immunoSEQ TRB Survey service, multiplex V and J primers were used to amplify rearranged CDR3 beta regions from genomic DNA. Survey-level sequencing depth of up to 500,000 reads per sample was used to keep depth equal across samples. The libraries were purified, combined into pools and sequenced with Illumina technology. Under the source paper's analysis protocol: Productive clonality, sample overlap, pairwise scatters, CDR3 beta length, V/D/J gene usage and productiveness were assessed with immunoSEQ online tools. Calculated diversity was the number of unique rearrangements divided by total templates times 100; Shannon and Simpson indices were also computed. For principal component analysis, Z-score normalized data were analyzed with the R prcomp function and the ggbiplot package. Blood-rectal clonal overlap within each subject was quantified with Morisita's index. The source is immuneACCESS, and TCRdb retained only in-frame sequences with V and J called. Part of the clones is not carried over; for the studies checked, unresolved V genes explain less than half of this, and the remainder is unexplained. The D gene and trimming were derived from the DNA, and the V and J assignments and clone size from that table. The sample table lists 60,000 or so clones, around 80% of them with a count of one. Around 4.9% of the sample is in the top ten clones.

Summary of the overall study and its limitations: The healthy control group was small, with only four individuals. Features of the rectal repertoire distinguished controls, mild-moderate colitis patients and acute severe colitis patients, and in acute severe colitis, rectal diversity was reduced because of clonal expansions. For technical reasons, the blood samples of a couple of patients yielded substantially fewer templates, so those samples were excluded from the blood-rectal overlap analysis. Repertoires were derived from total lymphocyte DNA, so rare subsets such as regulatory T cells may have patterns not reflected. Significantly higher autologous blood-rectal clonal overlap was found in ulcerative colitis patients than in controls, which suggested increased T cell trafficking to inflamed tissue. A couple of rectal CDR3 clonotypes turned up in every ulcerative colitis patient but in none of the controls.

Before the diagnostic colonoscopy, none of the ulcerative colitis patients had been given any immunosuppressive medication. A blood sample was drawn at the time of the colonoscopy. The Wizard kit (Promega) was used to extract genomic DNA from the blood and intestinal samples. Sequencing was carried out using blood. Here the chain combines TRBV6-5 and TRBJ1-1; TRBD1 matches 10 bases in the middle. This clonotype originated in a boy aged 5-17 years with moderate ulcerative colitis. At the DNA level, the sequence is TGTGCCAGCGGCGGGACAGGGGACAACACTGAAGCTTTCTTT. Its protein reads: CASGGTGDNTEAFF.